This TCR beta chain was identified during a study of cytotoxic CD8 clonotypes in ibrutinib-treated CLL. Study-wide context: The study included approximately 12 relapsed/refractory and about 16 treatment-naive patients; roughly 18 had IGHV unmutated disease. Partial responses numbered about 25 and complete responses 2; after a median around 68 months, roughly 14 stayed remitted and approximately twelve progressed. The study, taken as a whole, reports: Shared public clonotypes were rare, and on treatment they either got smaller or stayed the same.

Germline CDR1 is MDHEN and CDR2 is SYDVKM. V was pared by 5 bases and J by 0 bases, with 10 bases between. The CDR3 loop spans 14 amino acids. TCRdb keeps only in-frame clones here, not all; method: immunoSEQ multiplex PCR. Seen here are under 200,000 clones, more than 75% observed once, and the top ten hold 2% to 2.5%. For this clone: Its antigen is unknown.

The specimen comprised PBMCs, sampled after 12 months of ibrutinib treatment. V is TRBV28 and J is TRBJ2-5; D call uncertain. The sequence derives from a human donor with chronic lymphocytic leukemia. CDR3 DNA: TGTGCCAGCAGTCAGGCTAAATACCAAGAGACCCAGTACTTC. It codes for CASSQAKYQETQYF.